The present T cell receptor (beta chain) was sequenced within a study of blood T cell repertoires in COVID-19 (dated by TCRdb to 2019 to 2021). Broadly, across the study: Samples covering the acute and convalescent phases of COVID-19 were provided by collaborators in the United States, Italy and Spain. The sample metadata nearly always contained a de-identified subject ID, COVID-19 status, age in years and sex. Where available, HLA class I and class II types were taken from metadata supplied by the sample provider and were not determined by assay-based typing. Deeply sampled blood TCRbeta repertoires from subjects exposed to, actively infected with, or recovered from COVID-19 were included in the dataset. The repertoires were released in a freely available public database intended as a resource for research on the immune response to SARS-CoV-2. The prospective study material was composed of cDNA or gDNA derived from T cells, B-cell-depleted T cells, or PBMCs. The samples were drawn from the first 160 participants of the ongoing ImmuneRACE study and from more than 1,000 subjects provided by 6 global collaborators.

Details on this clone: Its target antigen remains unknown. The record has no base qualities; no much larger clone is one base away.

The junction shows trimming of 3 bases on V and 0 bases on J, and the gene matches do not reach 6 bases of it. The CDR3 runs 17 residues from the cysteine to the phenylalanine. Just CDR3 DNA is preserved here, 51 bases in frame from base 1. From the germline V gene, CDR1 is KGHSH and CDR2 is LQKENI. The immunoSEQ Assay, a bias-controlled multiplex PCR, was used to amplify TCRbeta CDR3 regions from genomic DNA. As for the authors' bioinformatics: Within the assay, amplification of reference gene primers was used to estimate how many nucleated cells each sample contained. Sequence reads were collapsed and filtered to measure the absolute abundance of every unique TCRbeta CDR3 rearrangement. For each sample, productive Simpson clonality was calculated as the square root of Simpson's diversity index over productive rearrangements. The table comes from immuneACCESS by way of TCRdb, which keeps in-frame sequences with V and J called. Part of the clones is missing from these tables; in studies checked, under half for an unresolved V gene and the rest for unknown reasons. From that table come the V and J calls and clone size; the DNA was used to work out D and trimming. Counted in this sample were 160,000 or so clones; about four fifths of them appeared once. Jointly, the top ten make up 6.5% to 8% of the sample.

Summary of the overall study and its limitations: The amount of clinical and demographic metadata varied by source and participant and was provided uncurated.

Collaborating institutions collected whole blood in K2EDTA tubes following their own protocols. Collaborator samples were shipped for TCRbeta analysis as frozen whole blood, isolated PBMCs, or DNA extracted from either sample type. Sequencing was done on a sample of peripheral blood. This clonotype was sampled from a man between 70 and 80 years old with active or convalescent COVID-19. This chain joins TRBV18 to TRBJ2-3; 10 bases in between match TRBD2. The DNA sequence follows: TGTGCCAGCTCACCGGGACTAGCGAGCACTAGCACAGATACGCAGTATTTT. Its amino acids are CASSPGLASTSTDTQYF.